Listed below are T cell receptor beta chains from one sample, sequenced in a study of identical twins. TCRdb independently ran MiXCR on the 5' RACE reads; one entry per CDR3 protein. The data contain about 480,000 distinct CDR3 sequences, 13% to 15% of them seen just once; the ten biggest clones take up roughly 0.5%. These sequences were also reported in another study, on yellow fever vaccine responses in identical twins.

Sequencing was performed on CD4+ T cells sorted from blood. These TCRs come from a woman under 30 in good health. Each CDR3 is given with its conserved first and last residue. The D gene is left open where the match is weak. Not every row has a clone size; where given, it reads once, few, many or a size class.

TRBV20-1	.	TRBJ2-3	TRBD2	CSARDGLGLYTDTQYF	TGCAGTGCTAGAGATGGACTAGGCCTATACACAGATACGCAGTATTTT
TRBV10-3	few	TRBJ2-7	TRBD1	CAIRGTGDEQYF	TGTGCCATCAGGGGGACAGGGGACGAGCAGTACTTC
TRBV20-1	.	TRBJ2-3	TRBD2	CSLLGGDDTQYF	TGCAGTCTCCTTGGGGGGGATGATACGCAGTATTTT
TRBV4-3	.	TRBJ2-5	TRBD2	CASSQDRLAGMETQYF	TGCGCCAGCAGCCAAGATCGACTAGCGGGAATGGAGACCCAGTACTTC
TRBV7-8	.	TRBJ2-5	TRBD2	CASSLGSGGAVETQYF	TGTGCCAGCAGCTTAGGTAGCGGGGGGGCCGTAGAGACCCAGTACTTC
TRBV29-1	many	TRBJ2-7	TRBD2	CSVGLAGEGEQYF	TGCAGCGTTGGTCTAGCGGGAGAAGGCGAGCAGTACTTC
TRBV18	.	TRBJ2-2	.	CASSPDTGVAGELFF	TGTGCCAGCTCGCCCGATACAGGCGTCGCCGGGGAGCTGTTTTTT
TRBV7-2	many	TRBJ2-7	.	CASSSPKSGEQYF	TGTGCCAGCAGCTCCCCCAAGAGTGGCGAGCAGTACTTC
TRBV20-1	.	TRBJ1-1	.	CSARDPAGADTEAFF	TGCAGTGCTAGAGATCCCGCAGGGGCGGACACTGAAGCTTTCTTT
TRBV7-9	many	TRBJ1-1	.	CASSLQGGDTEAFF	TGTGCCAGCAGCTTACAGGGCGGCGACACTGAAGCTTTCTTT
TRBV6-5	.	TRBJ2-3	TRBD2	CASSYSASGRWGDTQYF	TGTGCCAGCAGTTACTCTGCTAGCGGGAGATGGGGAGATACGCAGTATTTT
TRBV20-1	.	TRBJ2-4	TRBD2	CSALAGAGVINIQYF	TGCAGTGCGCTAGCGGGAGCGGGGGTAATAAACATTCAGTACTTC
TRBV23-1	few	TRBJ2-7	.	CASSHQDIYEQYF	TGCGCCAGCAGTCACCAGGACATCTACGAGCAGTACTTC
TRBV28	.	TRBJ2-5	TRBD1	CASSLPGQTNQETQYF	TGTGCCAGCAGTTTACCGGGACAGACAAACCAAGAGACCCAGTACTTC
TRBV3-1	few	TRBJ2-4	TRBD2	CASSQDPSGGPKNIQYF	TGTGCCAGCAGCCAAGATCCCAGCGGGGGCCCGAAAAACATTCAGTACTTC
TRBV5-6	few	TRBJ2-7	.	CASSLVLNPNGHVGEQYF	TGTGCCAGCAGCTTGGTTTTGAACCCCAACGGACACGTCGGCGAGCAGTACTTC
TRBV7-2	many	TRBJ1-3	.	CASSLGGDGSGNTIYF	TGTGCCAGCAGCCTCGGGGGTGACGGCTCTGGAAACACCATATATTTT
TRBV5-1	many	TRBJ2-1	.	CASSSSGTGYNEQFF	TGCGCCAGCAGCTCCTCCGGGACGGGATACAATGAGCAGTTCTTC
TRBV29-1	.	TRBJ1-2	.	CSVEAPGYTF	TGCAGCGTTGAAGCCCCTGGCTACACCTTC
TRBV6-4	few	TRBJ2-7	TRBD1	CASSGSKTGTYEQYF	TGTGCCAGCAGTGGCTCCAAGACAGGGACCTACGAGCAGTACTTC
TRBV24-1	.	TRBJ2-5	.	CATSDSRVLQETQYF	TGTGCCACCAGTGATTCTAGGGTACTCCAAGAGACCCAGTACTTC
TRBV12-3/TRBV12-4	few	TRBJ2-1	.	CASSPRGQGAEQFF	TGTGCCAGCAGCCCAAGGGGTCAGGGAGCGGAGCAGTTCTTC
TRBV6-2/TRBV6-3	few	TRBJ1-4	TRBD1	CATAARAQGAEKLFF	TGTGCCACCGCCGCAAGGGCGCAGGGGGCTGAAAAACTGTTTTTT
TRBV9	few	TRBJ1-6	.	CASSARQNSPLHF	TGTGCCAGCAGCGCCAGACAGAATTCACCCCTCCACTTT
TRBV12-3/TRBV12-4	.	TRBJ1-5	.	CASSLWGKPQHF	TGTGCCAGCAGTTTATGGGGTAAGCCCCAGCATTTT
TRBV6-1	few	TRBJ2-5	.	CASSPLWGIGETQYF	TGTGCCAGCAGTCCGCTTTGGGGGATAGGGGAGACCCAGTACTTC
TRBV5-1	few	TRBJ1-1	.	CASALFRNTEAFF	TGCGCCAGCGCTCTCTTCCGGAACACTGAAGCTTTCTTT
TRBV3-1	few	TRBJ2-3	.	CASSLLGGGADTQYF	TGTGCCAGCAGCCTGCTGGGCGGGGGCGCAGATACGCAGTATTTT
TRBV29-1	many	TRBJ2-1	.	CSVGSPPSYNEQFF	TGCAGCGTTGGGAGCCCTCCCTCCTACAATGAGCAGTTCTTC
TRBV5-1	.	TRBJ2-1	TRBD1	CASSIAGTASYNEQFF	TGCGCCAGCAGCATCGCCGGGACAGCTTCCTACAATGAGCAGTTCTTC
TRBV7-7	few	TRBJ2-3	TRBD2	CASSIGLVGTDTQYF	TGTGCTAGCAGCATCGGACTAGTCGGCACAGATACGCAGTATTTT
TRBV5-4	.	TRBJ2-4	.	CASSLEAGSAKNIQYF	TGTGCCAGCAGCTTGGAGGCAGGATCTGCCAAAAACATTCAGTACTTC
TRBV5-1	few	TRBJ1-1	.	CASSYRDTEAFF	TGCGCCAGCAGCTACAGGGACACTGAAGCTTTCTTT
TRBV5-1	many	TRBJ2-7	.	CASSFQGGYEQYF	TGCGCCAGCAGCTTTCAGGGGGGATACGAGCAGTACTTC
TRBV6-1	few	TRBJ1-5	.	CASSSFGGQPQHF	TGTGCCAGCAGCTCCTTCGGAGGGCAGCCCCAGCATTTT
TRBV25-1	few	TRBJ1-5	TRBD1	CASSESGGQGNQPQHF	TGTGCCAGCAGTGAATCCGGCGGACAGGGGAATCAGCCCCAGCATTTT
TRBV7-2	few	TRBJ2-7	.	CASSLDGDGSYEQYF	TGTGCCAGCAGCTTAGATGGGGACGGGTCCTACGAGCAGTACTTC
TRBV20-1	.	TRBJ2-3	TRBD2	CSALPTSGRADTQYF	TGCAGTGCTCTACCGACTAGCGGGAGGGCAGATACGCAGTATTTT
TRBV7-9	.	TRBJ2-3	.	CASSPRVHRTDTQYF	TGTGCCAGCAGCCCGAGGGTTCACCGCACAGATACGCAGTATTTT
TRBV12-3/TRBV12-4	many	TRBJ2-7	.	CASSLAAEQYF	TGTGCCAGCAGCCTCGCGGCCGAGCAGTACTTC
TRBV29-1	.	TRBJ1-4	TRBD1	CSVGSGTGGEKLFF	TGCAGCGTTGGGTCCGGGACAGGGGGTGAAAAACTGTTTTTT
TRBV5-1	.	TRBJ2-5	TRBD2	CASSTGGSETQYF	TGCGCCAGCAGCACGGGGGGTTCCGAGACCCAGTACTTC
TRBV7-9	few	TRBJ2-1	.	CASTPTSSYNEQFF	TGTGCCAGCACCCCCACCAGCTCCTACAATGAGCAGTTCTTC
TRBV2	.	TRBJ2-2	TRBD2	CASSVRGAGANTGELFF	TGTGCCAGCAGTGTGCGGGGAGCGGGGGCGAACACCGGGGAGCTGTTTTTT
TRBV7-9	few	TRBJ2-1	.	CASSNIGGVDNEQFF	TGTGCCAGCAGCAATATAGGGGGAGTAGACAATGAGCAGTTCTTC
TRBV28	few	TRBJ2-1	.	CATQSTYNEQFF	TGTGCCACCCAGAGTACCTACAATGAGCAGTTCTTC
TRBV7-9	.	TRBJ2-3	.	CATTFPRAPSTDTQYF	TGTGCCACAACCTTCCCGAGAGCCCCTAGCACAGATACGCAGTATTTT
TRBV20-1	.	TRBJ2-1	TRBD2	CSAPLSGASYNEQFF	TGCAGTGCTCCACTTAGCGGGGCTTCCTACAATGAGCAGTTCTTC
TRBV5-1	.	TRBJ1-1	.	CASSLGGVMNTEAFF	TGCGCCAGCAGCTTGGGTGGCGTCATGAACACTGAAGCTTTCTTT
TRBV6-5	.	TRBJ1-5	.	CASSYSAGENQPQHF	TGTGCCAGCAGTTACTCAGCAGGGGAGAATCAGCCCCAGCATTTT
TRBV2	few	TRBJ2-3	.	CASTDIITTDTQYF	TGTGCCAGCACCGACATAATTACCACAGATACGCAGTATTTT
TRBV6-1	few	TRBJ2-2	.	CASLFSSDTNTGELFF	TGTGCCAGCTTGTTCTCTAGCGATACGAACACCGGGGAGCTGTTTTTT
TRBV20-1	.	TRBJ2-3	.	CSAGGADTQYF	TGCAGTGCCGGGGGAGCAGATACGCAGTATTTT
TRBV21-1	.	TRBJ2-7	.	CASSKVVRTSPREQYF	TGTGCCAGCAGCAAAGTGGTCAGGACTAGCCCTCGCGAGCAGTACTTC